This T cell receptor (beta chain) is from a study of glioma-infiltrating T cells after dendritic cell vaccination. Overall study findings and caveats: Estimated pretreatment TIL content predicted outcome after dendritic cell vaccination.

Only a few counts were recorded for this clone. Its matching antigen is unknown. The immunoSEQ assay amplified TCRB CDR3 from up to roughly 2 ug DNA. The protocol was immunoSEQ multiplex PCR, while the TCRdb copy is restricted to in-frame clones and leaves out a portion. The data contain 80,000 to 95,000 clones, 85% of them seen just once; the ten biggest clones take up around 8.5%. Time point specified: after dendritic cell vaccination, including at tumor progression/relapse. Only patients with spare fresh-frozen tumor and over two years of follow-up were included. Before vaccination, two weeks after the third vaccination, and at progression, PBMC were collected. In germline, CDR1 is LNHDA, CDR2 SQIVND (reference sequence). V was shortened by 3 bases and J by 2 bases, with 17 bases between the two germline ends. CDR3 length: 16 residues.

The sample in question was blood, obtained after dendritic cell vaccination. This clonotype originated in a human donor with glioblastoma. The chain carries TRBV19 and TRBJ2-7; D not certain. This chain's CDR3 is CASSIRGSVVPYEQYF. CDR3 nucleotides: TGTGCCAGTAGTATCCGCGGATCGGTTGTCCCCTACGAGCAGTACTTC.